This passage covers 25 T cell receptor beta chains from one sample sequenced in a study of cytomegalovirus exposure and HLA in healthy donors. Only in-frame clones appear in the TCRdb table, and some are missing; sequencing was by immunoSEQ multiplex PCR. The sample shows more than 300,000 clones, more than 80% of them seen only once. Sequencing used PBMCs. Receptor source: a woman younger than 30 in good health and CMV-seronegative.

Comment on this clone: The identical CDR3 is also encoded by other nucleotide sequences in the sample. The genes are TRBV6-1 and TRBJ1-5; a possible D gene is TRBD1 (5 bases). Germline V gene data show CDR1 as MNHNS and CDR2 as SASEGT. Between the trimmed V and J ends, which lost 7 bases and 2 bases, there was a span of 15 bases. The CDR3 extends over 15 amino acids. CDR3 protein: CASIDRGGGNQPQHF. The CDR3 DNA reads TGTGCCAGCATTGATAGGGGCGGAGGCAATCAGCCCCAGCATTTT.

The V call is TRBV28, the J call TRBJ2-7, with a possible D match to TRBD2 (7 bases). CDR3 length equals 19 residues. The V end lost 1 base, the J end lost 2 bases, and 24 bases lay between the germline ends. CDR1 MDHEN and CDR2 SYDVKM come from the germline V gene. CDR3 nucleotides: TGTGCCAGCAGTTTATCTACCGGGGGGCTAGCGGCCCTAACCTACGAGCAGTACTTC. Its translation: CASSLSTGGLAALTYEQYF.

There are a few counts of this clone. The chain uses TRBV6-4 and TRBJ1-2; D not resolved. Trimming left V 0 bases short and J 7 bases short, with 12 bases between. Germline V gene lookup returns CDR1 MRHNA and CDR2 SNTAGT. The CDR3 totals 14 residues. The CDR3, as DNA: TGTGCCAGCAGTGACTCGGAGGGTTCGAGTGGCTACACCTTC. Its translation is CASSDSEGSSGYTF.

The J gene is TRBJ2-1, the V gene TRBV27; TRBD2 matches at 16 bases. The CDR3 loop spans 15 amino acids. Per germline, CDR1 MNHEY and CDR2 SMNVEV (reference sequence). With V trimmed by 4 bases and J by 8 bases, 2 bases remained unmatched. Written as DNA, the CDR3 is TGTGCCAGCAGTTCCGGGACTAGCGGGAGGGATGAGCAGTTCTTC. It yields the protein CASSSGTSGRDEQFF.

This CDR3 is CASSLLRGGQDTQYF. CDR3 coding DNA: TGTGCCAGCAGCCTTTTACGGGGGGGGCAAGATACGCAGTATTTT. V is TRBV28 and J is TRBJ2-3; 8 bases match TRBD2. Germline V lookup: CDR1 MDHEN, CDR2 SYDVKM. V was pared by 6 bases and J by 5 bases, with 10 bases of the junction left unmatched. The length of the CDR3 is 15 residues.

In nucleotides, the CDR3 is TGTGCCACCAAAGAAGGCTCGACAATAAGCTCCTACGAGCAGTACTTC. It encodes CATKEGSTISSYEQYF. The chain combines TRBV2 with TRBJ2-7; D is unclear. The CDR3 is made up of 16 amino acids. Between the trimmed V and J ends, which lost 10 bases and 0 bases, there was a span of 22 bases. Germline V gene sequence: CDR1 SNHLY, CDR2 FYNNEI.

This chain joins TRBV18 and TRBJ1-4; 9 positions match TRBD1. The CDR3 is 15 residues long. Trimming removed 3 bases from V and 3 bases from J; junction bases left unmatched: 2. Germline V CDR1 and CDR2: KGHSH, LQKENI. The CDR3 DNA reads as TGTGCCAGCTCACCCCGGACAGGGGCTAATGAAAAACTGTTTTTT. Protein: CASSPRTGANEKLFF.

This chain connects TRBV27 to TRBJ2-3; D is unresolved. Per germline, CDR1 MNHEY and CDR2 SMNVEV (reference sequence). This CDR3 is built from 17 residues. V was cut by 4 bases and J by 2 bases, with 19 bases left in between. The CDR3 region is CASSSGGEEPNTDTQYF. In DNA form, the CDR3 reads TGTGCCAGCAGTTCCGGCGGTGAGGAGCCGAACACAGATACGCAGTATTTT.

V and J are TRBV28 and TRBJ1-1; 8 nucleotides agree with TRBD1. Losses at the gene ends were 5 bases for V and 1 base for J; bases not matched to a gene: 6. This CDR3 has 15 amino acids. The V gene's germline CDR1 is MDHEN and CDR2 SYDVKM. The CDR3 DNA sequence: TGTGCCAGCAGTGCCATGACAGGGGAGAACACTGAAGCTTTCTTT. Protein: CASSAMTGENTEAFF.

In this sample, this clone turned up once. The CDR3 coding sequence is TGTGCCAGCATGCGAACCGGGAGGACTAGCGGAAGGGGGTCCTACGAGCAGTACTTC. Protein: CASMRTGRTSGRGSYEQYF. The rearrangement joins TRBV2 to TRBJ2-7, with TRBD2 matching over 10 bases. The CDR3 consists of 19 residues. Germline CDR1 and CDR2: SNHLY and FYNNEI. With V trimmed by 7 bases and J by 1 base, 19 bases remained unmatched. The full variable domain, rest sourced from reference TRBV2 and TRBJ2-7, is EPEVTQTPSHQVTQMGQEVILRCVPISNHLYFYWYRQILGQKVEFLVSFYNNEISEKSEIFDDQFSVERPDGSNFTLKIRSTKLEDSAMYFCASMRTGRTSGRGSYEQYFGPGTRLTVT.

The chain recombines TRBV6-5 with TRBJ1-2, with 12 bases matching TRBD1. V shed 4 bases, J shed 8 bases, and the junction held 11 bases outside the gene matches. CDR1 is MNHEY, CDR2 SVGAGI, per germline. CDR3 length equals 16 residues. Here the CDR3 DNA reads TGTGCCAGCAGTTCCGGGACAGGGGGCTCAGTAGACGGCTACACCTTC. This encodes CASSSGTGGSVDGYTF.

This clone was seen a single time. This sequence joins TRBV9 and TRBJ2-1; maybe TRBD2 (6 bases). Germline CDR1 SGDLS, CDR2 YYNGEE. The CDR3 length is 14 residues. The V end lost 2 bases, the J end lost 12 bases, and 18 bases lay between the germline ends. DNA for the CDR3: TGTGCCAGCAGCGTCACCGGGACTCCTTCCGGGCAGTTCTTC. Its protein product is CASSVTGTPSGQFF.

Worth noting for this clone: The junction differs from germline at one of its ends, possibly a read error. The CDR3 nucleotides read TGTGCCAGCAGTTTCCCTAGGACAGGGGGGCTGTTTTTT. Residues: CASSFPRTGGLFF. The chain carries TRBV28 and TRBJ2-2; 10 bases map to TRBD1. The V gene's germline CDR1 is MDHEN and CDR2 SYDVKM. This CDR3 has 13 amino acids.

This chain uses TRBV29-1 with TRBJ2-7, with 9 positions matching TRBD1. V lost 6 bases, J lost 6 bases, and 12 bases stayed unmatched. Per germline, CDR1 SQVTM and CDR2 ANQGSEA. The CDR3 runs 14 residues. The CDR3 region is CSVYPGQGRIEQYF. DNA for the CDR3: TGCAGCGTCTACCCGGGACAGGGAAGGATCGAGCAGTACTTC.

On this clone itself: Additional DNA sequences in this sample encode the identical CDR3. The chain employs TRBV9 and TRBJ2-1, with TRBD2 matching over 12 bases. Germline V gene data show CDR1 as SGDLS and CDR2 as YYNGEE. V dropped 2 bases and J dropped 4; count of bases not matched to a gene: 4. The CDR3 extends over 16 amino acids. CDR3 coding DNA: TGTGCCAGCAGCGTCCGTCTAGCGGGAGGGTACAATGAGCAGTTCTTC. Amino acids: CASSVRLAGGYNEQFF.

The rearrangement links TRBV2 to TRBJ1-2; 9 nucleotides agree with TRBD1. The CDR3 extends over 15 amino acids. From germline, CDR1 is SNHLY and CDR2 FYNNEI. With V trimmed by 5 bases and J by 6 bases, 10 bases remained unmatched. The CDR3 reads CASSKPGQGVDGYTF. The CDR3 DNA is TGTGCCAGCAGTAAACCGGGACAGGGAGTTGATGGCTACACCTTC.

The rearrangement links TRBV7-5 to TRBJ1-5. TRBV7-5 is recorded as a pseudogene. CDR3 length equals 12 residues. In nucleotides, the CDR3 is TGTGTCATGGGGGGGAGAGGTCAGCCCCAGCATTTT. Its protein product is CVMGGRGQPQHF.

This chain links TRBV5-1 with TRBJ1-2; D unclear. Deletions cut 0 bases from V and 5 bases from J, with 17 bases between. The CDR3 runs to 16 residues. CDR1 and CDR2 from the germline V gene are SGHRS and YFSETQ. CDR3 in amino acids: CASSLAEGRRGYGYTF. CDR3 bases: TGCGCCAGCAGCTTGGCCGAGGGCCGCCGAGGATATGGCTACACCTTC.

The chain combines TRBV4-1 with TRBJ2-1; no clear D gene. V lost 1 base, J lost 9 bases, and 13 bases lay in between. CDR1 and CDR2 (germline): MGHRA, YSYEKL. CDR3 length: 14 residues. This CDR3 reads CASSQAVVPGEQFF. In DNA form, the CDR3 reads TGCGCCAGCAGCCAAGCGGTTGTCCCTGGTGAGCAGTTCTTC.

The V gene is TRBV28, the J gene TRBJ1-1; D gene ambiguous. The CDR3 is made up of 15 amino acids. Germline V gene sequence: CDR1 MDHEN, CDR2 SYDVKM. The V and J ends lost 7 bases and 2 bases respectively, with 17 bases between them. CDR3 DNA sequence: TGTGCCAGCACCGCGGGGAGTGCCCCAAACACTGAAGCTTTCTTT. Encoded protein: CASTAGSAPNTEAFF.

This clone was observed once. The CDR3 region has the DNA TGCGCCAGCAGCCATGGGGACAGGGAGGCTTTCTTT. Translation: CASSHGDREAFF. The rearrangement links TRBV4-1 to TRBJ1-1; 9 positions match TRBD1. J gave up 11 bases and V 3 bases, and 4 bases lay outside the gene matches. The germline CDR1 and CDR2 sequences are MGHRA and YSYEKL. The CDR3 consists of 12 residues.

V gene TRBV5-6 combines with J gene TRBJ2-7; TRBD1 might be the D (5 bases). The V gene lost 1 base and the J gene lost 2 bases, with 25 bases spanning the gap. CDR3 length: 19 residues. Germline V gene data show CDR1 as SGHDT and CDR2 as YYEEEE. CDR3 coding DNA: TGTGCCAGCAGCTTGAGGTCTTGGGGCCTAATCAGGGTCCCCTACGAGCAGTACTTC. It codes for CASSLRSWGLIRVPYEQYF.

The J gene is TRBJ1-1, the V gene TRBV6-6, with D tentatively TRBD1 (5 bases). This CDR3 contains 14 residues. The ends were cut back, 5 bases at V and 3 bases at J, with 13 bases in the middle. The germline gives CDR1 MNHNY, CDR2 SVGAGI (reference sequence). The CDR3 DNA reads as TGTGCCAGCAGTGTCCAGGGCCTGGACACTGAAGCTTTCTTT. Encoded protein: CASSVQGLDTEAFF.

V usage is TRBV6-1 and J usage is TRBJ1-6, with 8 bases that match TRBD1. The CDR3 has 17 residues. Germline lookup yields CDR1 MNHNS and CDR2 SASEGT. The V and J ends lost 4 bases and 6 bases, in that order; junction bases with no gene match: 11. The CDR3 nucleotides are TGTGCCAGCAGTGGCGCCGGGACAGGAATCGGTAATTCACCCCTCCACTTT. Protein: CASSGAGTGIGNSPLHF.

The V call is TRBV28, the J call TRBJ1-6; D gene uncertain. The germline V gene encodes CDR1 MDHEN and CDR2 SYDVKM. Trimming left V 4 bases short and J 11 bases short, with 21 bases between. This CDR3 region has 16 residues. The CDR3, as DNA: TGTGCCAGCAGTTCTCCCGAGGACCGGGAGATTCCACCCCTCCACTTT. Its protein is CASSSPEDREIPPLHF.